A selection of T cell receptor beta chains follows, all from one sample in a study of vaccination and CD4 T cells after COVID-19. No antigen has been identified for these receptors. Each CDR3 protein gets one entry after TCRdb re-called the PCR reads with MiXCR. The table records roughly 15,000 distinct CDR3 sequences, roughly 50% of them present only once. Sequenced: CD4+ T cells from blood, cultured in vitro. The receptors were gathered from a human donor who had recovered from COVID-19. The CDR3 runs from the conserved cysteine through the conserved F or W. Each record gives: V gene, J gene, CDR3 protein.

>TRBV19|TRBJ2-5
CASSRRLAEETQYF
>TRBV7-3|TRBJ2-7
CASSWSGGPYEQYF
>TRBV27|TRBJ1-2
CASSFRGAGGYTF
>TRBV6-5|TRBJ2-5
CASSSTVERQETQYF
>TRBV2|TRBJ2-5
CASRRGGQGAQETQYF
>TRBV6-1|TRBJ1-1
CASRRGQGPNTEAFF
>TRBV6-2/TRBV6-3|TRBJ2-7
CASDRTGTYEQYF
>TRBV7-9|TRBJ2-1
CASSSHSVYNEQFF
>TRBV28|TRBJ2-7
CASSFGQDGSSYEQYF
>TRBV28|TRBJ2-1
CASRPGGTGVNEQFF
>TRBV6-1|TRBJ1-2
CASSPGTGDGYTF
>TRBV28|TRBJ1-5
CASSLRWGDYSNQPQHF
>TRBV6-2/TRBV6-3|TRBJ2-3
CASSTTADTQYF
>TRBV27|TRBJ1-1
CASSPHRRQATTEAFF
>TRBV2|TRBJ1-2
CASRVAGGNYGYTF
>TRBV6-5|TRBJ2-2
CASSFRGGGTGELFF
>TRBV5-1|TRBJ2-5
CASSPGGFGETQYF
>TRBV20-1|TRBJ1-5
CSAPTGWNQPQHF
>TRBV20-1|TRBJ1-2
CSAGRGALYGYTF
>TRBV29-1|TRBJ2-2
CSVAPQGLGGTGELFF
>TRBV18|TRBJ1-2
CASSPPDRANYGYTF
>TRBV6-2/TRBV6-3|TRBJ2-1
CASSYSAGGVIGEQFF
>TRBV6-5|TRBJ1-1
CASSYSENTEAFF
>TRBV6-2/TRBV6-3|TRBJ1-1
CASSTPTGGNPRDEAFF
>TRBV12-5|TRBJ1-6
CASGLRGRLSHSPLHF
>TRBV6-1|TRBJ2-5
CASSPRGFQETQYF
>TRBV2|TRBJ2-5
CASSEEKRETQYF
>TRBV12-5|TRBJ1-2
CASGLVLGRTGGSSNYGYTF
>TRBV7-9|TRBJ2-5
CASSQIAGPPETQYF
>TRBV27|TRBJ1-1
CASSKQTGGGTEAFF
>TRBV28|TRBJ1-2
CASSSSAANYGYTF
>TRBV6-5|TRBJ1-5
CASSYSGAAFQPQHF
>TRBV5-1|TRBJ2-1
CASSWETSGIEQFF
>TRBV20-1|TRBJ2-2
CSARKQTGGAGELFF
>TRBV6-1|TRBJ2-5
CASSPGLAGNQETQYF
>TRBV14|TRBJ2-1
CASSQEPLAAYEQFF
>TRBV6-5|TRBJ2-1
CASSSLAGGVYNEQFF
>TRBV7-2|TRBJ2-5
CASSLTNLGRLGGETQYF
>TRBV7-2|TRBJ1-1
CASSFVSAAGPEAFF
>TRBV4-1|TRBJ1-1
CASSQEPFRAFF
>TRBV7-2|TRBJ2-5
CASIDPGQGTRKTQYF
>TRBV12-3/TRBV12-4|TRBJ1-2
CASSFDSTNYGYTF
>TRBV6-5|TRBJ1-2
CASSSTLADLSGYTF
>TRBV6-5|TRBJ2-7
CASSYSSGGTYEQYF
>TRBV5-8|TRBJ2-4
CASSGGDSRLNIQYF
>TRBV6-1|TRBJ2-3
CASSALRGKSDTQYF
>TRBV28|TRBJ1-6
CASSSPGTDNSPLHF
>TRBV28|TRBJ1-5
CASSSLTGGVNQPQHF
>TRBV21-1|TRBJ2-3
CASSNGDTQYF
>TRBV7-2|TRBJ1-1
CASSPSWGDTEAFF
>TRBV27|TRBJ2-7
CASSSGTPYEQYF